These 7 T cell receptor beta chains share one sample of origin, sequenced in a study of regulatory T cells in long-lasting Graves disease. Time point: newly diagnosed GD, antithyroid drugs for less than 3 months. From RNA extracted from PBMCs, the TCR library was made. Arm-PCR with iRepertoire HTBI primers amplified the CDR3 regions for these TCR beta libraries. TCRdb re-derived calls from the multiplex PCR reads in MiXCR, one entry per CDR3 protein. The data show more than 400,000 distinct CDR3 sequences, about 15% seen once. This sample was shared with a second study, whose subject was T cells in Graves' hyperthyroidism and ophthalmopathy.

The sequencing here drew on peripheral blood mononuclear cells (PBMCs), taken at new diagnosis, from a patient treated with antithyroid drugs. These receptors were obtained from a young woman with Graves disease.

The J gene is TRBJ2-5, the V gene TRBV7-9; D uncertain. Trimming removed 8 bases from V and 4 bases from J, with 11 bases in between. The CDR3 totals 12 residues. Per the germline V gene, CDR1 is SEHNR and CDR2 is FQNEAQ (reference sequence). CDR3 sequence (DNA): TGTGCCAGCCTTACGATGGGAGAGACCCAGTACTTC. This sequence encodes CASLTMGETQYF.

This clonotype was recorded at least ten times. The chain joins TRBV7-9 to TRBJ2-1; 12 bases line up with TRBD2. The CDR3 sequence is 19 residues long. Germline V gene lookup returns CDR1 SEHNR and CDR2 FQNEAQ (reference sequence). V gave up 5 bases and J gave up 0 bases; unmatched junction bases: 11. CDR3 sequence (DNA): TGTGCCAGCAGCCCAGGGGGGACTAGCGGGTCGAGCTCCTACAATGAGCAGTTCTTC. This gives the protein CASSPGGTSGSSSYNEQFF.

This clonotype has a count of ten or more. This chain joins TRBV6-1 and TRBJ2-7; TRBD2 is a possible D gene (6 bases). The germline V gene has CDR1 MNHNS and CDR2 SASEGT. This CDR3 has 15 amino acids. The V end was cut by 5 bases, the J end by 5 bases, with 19 bases between. In DNA form, the CDR3 reads TGTGCCAGCAGTCCGGGGGTGGAGCGAAGAGACGAGCAGTACTTC. Translating it yields CASSPGVERRDEQYF.

The rearrangement joins TRBV15 to TRBJ1-6; unclear D gene. Trimming removed 1 base from V and 7 bases from J, with 5 bases in between. Per the germline V gene, CDR1 is LNHNV and CDR2 is YYDKDF (reference sequence). This CDR3 contains 13 residues. The CDR3 loop is CATSRGRNSPLHF. The CDR3 region has the DNA TGTGCCACCAGCAGAGGGAGGAATTCACCCCTCCACTTT. The full variable domain, completed using reference TRBV15 and TRBJ1-6, is DAMVIQNPRYQVTQFGKPVTLSCSQTLNHNVMYWYQQKSSQAPKLLFHYYDKDFNNEADTPDNFQSRRPNTSFCFLDIRSPGLGDTAMYLCATSRGRNSPLHFGNGTRLTVT.

This chain links TRBV5-4 with TRBJ1-1, with TRBD1 identical over 7 bases. Germline-derived CDR1 and CDR2 are SGHNT and YYREEE (reference sequence). Germline trimming cut 5 bases from V and 1 base from J; bases unmatched to any gene: 5. CDR3 length equals 14 residues. CDR3 sequence: CASREGAENTEAFF. CDR3 in DNA: TGTGCCAGCAGGGAGGGGGCGGAGAACACTGAAGCTTTCTTT.

The chain combines TRBV19 with TRBJ1-1; D is perhaps TRBD1 (5 bases). V was cut by 3 bases and J by 1 base, with 12 bases left in between. This CDR3 spans 15 amino acids. Germline assignment: CDR1 LNHDA and CDR2 SQIVND (reference sequence). CDR3 in amino acids: CASSIVDRPNTEAFF. The CDR3 region has the DNA TGTGCCAGTAGTATTGTAGACAGACCGAACACTGAAGCTTTCTTT.

This clonotype was recorded many times. The genes are TRBV30 and TRBJ2-7; D possibly corresponds to TRBD2 (6 bases). V lost 2 bases, J lost 7 bases, and 15 bases lay in between. Germline values: CDR1 GTSNPN, CDR2 SVGIG (reference sequence). The CDR3 extends over 13 amino acids. CDR3 protein: CAWSIREWEEQYF. The CDR3 DNA reads TGTGCCTGGAGTATACGGGAGTGGGAAGAGCAGTACTTC.